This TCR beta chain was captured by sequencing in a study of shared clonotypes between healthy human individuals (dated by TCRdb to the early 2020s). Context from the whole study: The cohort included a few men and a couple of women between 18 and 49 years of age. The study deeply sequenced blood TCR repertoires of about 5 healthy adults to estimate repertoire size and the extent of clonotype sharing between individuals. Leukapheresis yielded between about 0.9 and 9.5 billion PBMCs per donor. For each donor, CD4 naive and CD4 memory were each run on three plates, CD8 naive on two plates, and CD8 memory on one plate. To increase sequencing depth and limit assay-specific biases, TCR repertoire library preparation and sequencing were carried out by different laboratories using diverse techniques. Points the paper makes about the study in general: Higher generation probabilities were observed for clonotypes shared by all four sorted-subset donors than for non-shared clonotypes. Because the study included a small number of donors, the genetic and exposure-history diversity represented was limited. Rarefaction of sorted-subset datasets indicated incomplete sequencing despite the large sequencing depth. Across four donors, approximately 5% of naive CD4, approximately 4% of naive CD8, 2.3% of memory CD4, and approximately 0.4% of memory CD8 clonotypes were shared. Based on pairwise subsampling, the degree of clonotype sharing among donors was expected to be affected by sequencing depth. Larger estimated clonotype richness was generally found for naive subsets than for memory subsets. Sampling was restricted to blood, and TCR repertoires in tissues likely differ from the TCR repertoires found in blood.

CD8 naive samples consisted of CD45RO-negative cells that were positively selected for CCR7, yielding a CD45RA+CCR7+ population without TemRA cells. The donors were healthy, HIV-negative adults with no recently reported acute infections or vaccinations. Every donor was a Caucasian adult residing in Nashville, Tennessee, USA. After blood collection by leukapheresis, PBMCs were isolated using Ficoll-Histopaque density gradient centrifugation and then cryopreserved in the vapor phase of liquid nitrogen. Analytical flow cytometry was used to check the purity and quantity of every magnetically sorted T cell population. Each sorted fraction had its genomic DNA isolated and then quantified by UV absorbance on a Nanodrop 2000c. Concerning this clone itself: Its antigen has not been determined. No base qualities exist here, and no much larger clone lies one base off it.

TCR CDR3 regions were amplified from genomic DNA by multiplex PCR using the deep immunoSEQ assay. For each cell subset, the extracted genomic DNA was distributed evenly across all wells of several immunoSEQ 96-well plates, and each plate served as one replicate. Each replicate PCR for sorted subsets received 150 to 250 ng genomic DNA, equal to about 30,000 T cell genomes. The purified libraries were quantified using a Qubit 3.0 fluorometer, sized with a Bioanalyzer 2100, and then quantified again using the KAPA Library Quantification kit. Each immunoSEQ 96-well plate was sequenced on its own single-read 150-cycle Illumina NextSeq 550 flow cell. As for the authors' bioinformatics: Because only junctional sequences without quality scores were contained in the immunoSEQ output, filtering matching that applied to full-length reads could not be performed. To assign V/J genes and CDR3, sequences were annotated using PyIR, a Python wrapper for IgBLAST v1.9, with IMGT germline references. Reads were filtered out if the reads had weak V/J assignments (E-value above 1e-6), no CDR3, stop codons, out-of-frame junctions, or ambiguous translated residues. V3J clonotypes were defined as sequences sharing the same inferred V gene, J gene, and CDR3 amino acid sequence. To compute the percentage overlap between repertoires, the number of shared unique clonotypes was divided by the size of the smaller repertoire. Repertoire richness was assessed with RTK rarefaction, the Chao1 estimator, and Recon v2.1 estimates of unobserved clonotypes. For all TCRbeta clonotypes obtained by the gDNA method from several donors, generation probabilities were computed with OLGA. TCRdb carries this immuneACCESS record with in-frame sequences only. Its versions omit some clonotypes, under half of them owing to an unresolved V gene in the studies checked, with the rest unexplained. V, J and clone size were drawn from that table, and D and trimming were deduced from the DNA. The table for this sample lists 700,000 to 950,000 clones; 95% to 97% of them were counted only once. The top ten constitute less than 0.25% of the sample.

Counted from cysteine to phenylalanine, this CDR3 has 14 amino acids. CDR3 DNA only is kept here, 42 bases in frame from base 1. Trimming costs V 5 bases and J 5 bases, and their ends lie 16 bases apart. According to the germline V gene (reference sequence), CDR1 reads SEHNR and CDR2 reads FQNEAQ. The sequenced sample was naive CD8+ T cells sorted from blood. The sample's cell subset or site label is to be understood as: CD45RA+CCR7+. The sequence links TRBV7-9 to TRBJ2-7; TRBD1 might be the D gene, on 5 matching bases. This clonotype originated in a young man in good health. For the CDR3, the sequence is CASSPRQGLNEQYF. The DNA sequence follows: TGTGCCAGCAGCCCCCGCCAGGGTTTGAACGAGCAGTACTTC.